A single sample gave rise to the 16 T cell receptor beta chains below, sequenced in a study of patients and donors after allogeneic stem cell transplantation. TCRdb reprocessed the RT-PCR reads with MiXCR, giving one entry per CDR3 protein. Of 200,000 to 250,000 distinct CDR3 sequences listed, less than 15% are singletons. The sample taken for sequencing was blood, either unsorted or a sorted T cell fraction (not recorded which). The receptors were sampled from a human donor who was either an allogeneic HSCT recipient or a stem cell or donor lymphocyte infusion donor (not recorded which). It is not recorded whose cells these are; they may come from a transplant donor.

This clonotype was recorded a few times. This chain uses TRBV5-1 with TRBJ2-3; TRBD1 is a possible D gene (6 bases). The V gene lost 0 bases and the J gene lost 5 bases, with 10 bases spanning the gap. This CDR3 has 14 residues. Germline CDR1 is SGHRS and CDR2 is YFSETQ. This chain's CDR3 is CASSLEQGLDTQYF. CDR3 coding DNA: TGCGCCAGCAGCTTGGAACAGGGATTAGATACGCAGTATTTT.

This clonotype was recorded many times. CDR3 amino acids: CATSGRDSYTDTQYF. In DNA form, the CDR3 reads TGTGCCACCAGTGGCCGGGACAGCTACACAGATACGCAGTATTTT. The chain uses TRBV24-1 and TRBJ2-3; TRBD1 matches at 7 bases. The V and J ends lost 5 bases and 2 bases, in that order; junction bases with no gene match: 6. The CDR3 totals 15 residues. The V gene's germline CDR1 is KGHDR and CDR2 SFDVKD.

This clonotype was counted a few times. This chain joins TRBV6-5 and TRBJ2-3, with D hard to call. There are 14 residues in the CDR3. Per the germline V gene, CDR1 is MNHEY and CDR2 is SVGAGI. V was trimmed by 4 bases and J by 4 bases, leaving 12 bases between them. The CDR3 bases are TGTGCCAGCAGTTGGCCCCTCAGCGCAGATACGCAGTATTTT. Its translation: CASSWPLSADTQYF.

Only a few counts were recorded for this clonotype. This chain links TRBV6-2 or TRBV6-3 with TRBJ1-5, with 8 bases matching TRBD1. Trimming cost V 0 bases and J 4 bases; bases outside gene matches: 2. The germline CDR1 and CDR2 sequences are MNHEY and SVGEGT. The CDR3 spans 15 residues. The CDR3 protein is CASSYSDRANQPQHF. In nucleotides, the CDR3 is TGTGCCAGCAGTTACTCGGACAGGGCAAATCAGCCCCAGCATTTT.

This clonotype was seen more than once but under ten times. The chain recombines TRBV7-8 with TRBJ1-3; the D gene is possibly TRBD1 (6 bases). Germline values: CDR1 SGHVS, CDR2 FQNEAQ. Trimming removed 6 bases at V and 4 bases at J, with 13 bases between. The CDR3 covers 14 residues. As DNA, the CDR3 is TGTGCCAGCAGGTCTAACAGGGCCGGAAACACCATATATTTT. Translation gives CASRSNRAGNTIYF.

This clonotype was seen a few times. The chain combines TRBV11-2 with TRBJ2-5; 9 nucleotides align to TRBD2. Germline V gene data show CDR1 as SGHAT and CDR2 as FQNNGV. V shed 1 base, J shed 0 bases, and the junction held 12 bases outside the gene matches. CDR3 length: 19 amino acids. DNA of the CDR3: TGTGCCAGCAGCTTAGTTTACCGCAGCGGGGGGATGTACCAAGAGACCCAGTACTTC. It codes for CASSLVYRSGGMYQETQYF.

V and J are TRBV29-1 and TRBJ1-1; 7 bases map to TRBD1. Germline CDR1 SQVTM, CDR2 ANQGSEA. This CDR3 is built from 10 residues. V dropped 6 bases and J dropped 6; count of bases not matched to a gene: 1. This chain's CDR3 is CSVGTAEAFF. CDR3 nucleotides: TGCAGCGTCGGGACAGCTGAAGCTTTCTTT.

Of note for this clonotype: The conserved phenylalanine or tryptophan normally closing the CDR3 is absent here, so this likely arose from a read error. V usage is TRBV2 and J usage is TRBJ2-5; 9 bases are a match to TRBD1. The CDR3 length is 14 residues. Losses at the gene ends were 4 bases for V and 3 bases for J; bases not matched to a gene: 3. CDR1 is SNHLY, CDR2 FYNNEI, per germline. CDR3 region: CASSAGTGKETQYL. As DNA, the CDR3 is TGTGCCAGCAGTGCCGGGACAGGGAAAGAGACCCAGTACCTC.

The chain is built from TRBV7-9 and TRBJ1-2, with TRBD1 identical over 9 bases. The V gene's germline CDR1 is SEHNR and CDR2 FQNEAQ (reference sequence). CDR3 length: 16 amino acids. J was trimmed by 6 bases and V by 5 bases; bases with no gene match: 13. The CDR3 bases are TGTGCCAGCAGCCACAAGACAGGGGGTAGCGTGGATGGCTACACCTTC. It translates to CASSHKTGGSVDGYTF.

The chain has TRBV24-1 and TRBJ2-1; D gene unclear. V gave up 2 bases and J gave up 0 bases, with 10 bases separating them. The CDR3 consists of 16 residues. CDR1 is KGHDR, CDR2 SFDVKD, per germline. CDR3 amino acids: CATSDSRISSYNEQFF. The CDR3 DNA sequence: TGTGCCACCAGTGATTCCCGGATCAGCTCCTACAATGAGCAGTTCTTC.

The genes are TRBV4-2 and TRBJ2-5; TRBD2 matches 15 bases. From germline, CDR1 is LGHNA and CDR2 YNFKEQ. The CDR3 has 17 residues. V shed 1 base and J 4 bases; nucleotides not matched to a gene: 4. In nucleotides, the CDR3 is TGTGCCAGCAGCCAAGGCGGACTAGCGGGGGGGCCAGAGACCCAGTACTTC. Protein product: CASSQGGLAGGPETQYF.

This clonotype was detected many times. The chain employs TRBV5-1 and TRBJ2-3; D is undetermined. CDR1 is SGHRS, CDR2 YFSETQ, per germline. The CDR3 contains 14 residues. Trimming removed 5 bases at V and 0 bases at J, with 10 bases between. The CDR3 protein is CASRDGSSTDTQYF. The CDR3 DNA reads TGCGCCAGCAGGGACGGTTCTAGCACAGATACGCAGTATTTT.

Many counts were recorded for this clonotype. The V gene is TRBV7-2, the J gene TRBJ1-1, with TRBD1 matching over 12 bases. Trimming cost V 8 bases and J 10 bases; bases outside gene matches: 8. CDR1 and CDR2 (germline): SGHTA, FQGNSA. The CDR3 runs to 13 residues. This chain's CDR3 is CASSHRDRGRAFF. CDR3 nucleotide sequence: TGTGCCAGCTCCCACCGGGACAGGGGGCGAGCTTTCTTT.

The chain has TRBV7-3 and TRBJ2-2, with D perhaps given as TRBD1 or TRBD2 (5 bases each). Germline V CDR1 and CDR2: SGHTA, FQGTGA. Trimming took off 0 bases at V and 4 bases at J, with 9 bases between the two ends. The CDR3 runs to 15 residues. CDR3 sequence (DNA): TGTGCCAGCAGCTTAACAGCGAGGGGCACCGGGGAGCTGTTTTTT. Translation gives CASSLTARGTGELFF. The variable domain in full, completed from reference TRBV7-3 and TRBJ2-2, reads GAGVSQTPSNKVTEKGKYVELRCDPISGHTALYWYRQSLGQGPEFLIYFQGTGAADDSGLPNDRFFAVRPEGSVSTLKIQRTERGDSAVYLCASSLTARGTGELFFGEGSRLTVL.

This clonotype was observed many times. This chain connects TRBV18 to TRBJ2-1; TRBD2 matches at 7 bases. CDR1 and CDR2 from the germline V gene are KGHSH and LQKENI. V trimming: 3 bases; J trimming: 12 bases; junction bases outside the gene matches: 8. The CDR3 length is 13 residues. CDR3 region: CASSPRDYLRQFF. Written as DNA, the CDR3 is TGTGCCAGCTCACCGCGGGACTACCTTCGGCAGTTCTTC.

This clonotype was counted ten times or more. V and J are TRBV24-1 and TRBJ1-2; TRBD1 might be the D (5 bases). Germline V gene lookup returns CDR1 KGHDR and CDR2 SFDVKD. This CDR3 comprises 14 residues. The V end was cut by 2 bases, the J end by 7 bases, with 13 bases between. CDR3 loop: CATSDSGRESGYTF. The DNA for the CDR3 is TGTGCCACCAGTGATTCCGGCAGGGAGTCTGGCTACACCTTC.